A selection of T cell receptor beta chains follows, all from one sample in a study of cytomegalovirus exposure and HLA in healthy donors. Clones were read by immunoSEQ multiplex PCR, and TCRdb kept only the in-frame ones, dropping some. This table has 110,000 or so clones, approximately 69% appearing once. The sample comprised PBMCs. The receptors shown here come from a woman in her fifties or sixties in good health and CMV-seropositive. The CDR3 runs from the conserved cysteine through the conserved F or W. Each record gives: clone size, CDR3 length, V gene, J gene, D gene, CDR3 protein, CDR3 DNA. A D gene is named only where the DNA matches it firmly. A row's size may be missing; if present it is once, few, many or a size class.

size: once
length: 13
V: TRBV10-3
J: TRBJ1-4
D: -
CDR3: CATKGGAFEKLFF
DNA: TGTGCCACGAAGGGGGGGGCGTTTGAAAAACTGTTTTTT

size: -
length: 16
V: TRBV5-6
J: TRBJ2-5
D: TRBD1
CDR3: CASSYRQGARAETQYF
DNA: TGTGCCAGCAGCTATCGACAGGGGGCCCGGGCGGAGACCCAGTACTTC

size: -
length: 13
V: TRBV28
J: TRBJ2-5
D: -
CDR3: CASSPTRAETQYF
DNA: TGTGCCAGCAGTCCGACCAGGGCGGAGACCCAGTACTTC

size: -
length: 15
V: TRBV7-3
J: TRBJ2-3
D: TRBD1
CDR3: CASSLMGQTTDTQYF
DNA: TGTGCCAGCAGCTTAATGGGACAGACCACAGATACGCAGTATTTT

size: once
length: 14
V: TRBV19
J: TRBJ1-2
D: TRBD1
CDR3: CASSDGRGQQGYTF
DNA: TGTGCCAGTAGTGACGGTAGGGGGCAACAAGGCTACACCTTC

size: -
length: 13
V: TRBV11-3
J: TRBJ1-1
D: -
CDR3: CASSLTGRTEAFF
DNA: TGTGCCAGCAGTTTGACGGGTAGAACTGAAGCTTTCTTT

size: -
length: 12
V: TRBV18
J: TRBJ1-2
D: -
CDR3: CASSLSNYGYTF
DNA: TGTGCCAGCTCACTCAGTAACTATGGCTACACCTTC

size: -
length: 14
V: TRBV25-1
J: TRBJ2-2
D: -
CDR3: CASSEYQNTGELFF
DNA: TGTGCCAGCAGTGAATATCAAAACACCGGGGAGCTGTTTTTT

size: few
length: 16
V: TRBV4-1
J: TRBJ1-3
D: TRBD1
CDR3: CASSPTGLLLGNTIYF
DNA: TGCGCCAGCAGCCCGACAGGGCTGCTCCTTGGAAACACCATATATTTT

size: -
length: 13
V: TRBV19
J: TRBJ1-1
D: -
CDR3: CASTANRETEAFF
DNA: TGTGCCAGTACGGCCAACCGGGAAACTGAAGCTTTCTTT

size: once
length: 15
V: TRBV29-1
J: TRBJ1-4
D: -
CDR3: CSVGRGTATNEKLFF
DNA: TGCAGCGTTGGACGCGGGACCGCGACTAATGAAAAACTGTTTTTT